Presented here are 6 T cell receptor beta chains from one specimen sequenced in a study of blood T cell repertoires in COVID-19. Produced via immunoSEQ multiplex PCR; TCRdb's table is partial and in-frame only. The sample lists 400,000 or so clones, approximately 86% occurring once. Sequencing used PBMCs or T cells enriched from blood (not recorded which). These receptor sequences come from a woman aged 40 to 50 with acute COVID-19.

The gene calls are TRBV10-2 and TRBJ1-6, with D possibly being TRBD1 (5 bases). The CDR3 spans 16 residues. Per germline, CDR1 WSHSY and CDR2 SAAADI. V dropped 7 bases and J dropped 6 bases, with 19 bases sitting between them. In DNA, the CDR3 is TGCGCCAGCACTAGAGGTTGGGGGGACCCTAATTCACCCCTCCACTTT. Its protein product is CASTRGWGDPNSPLHF.

The rearrangement uses TRBV5-1 and TRBJ1-2, with TRBD1 matching 8 bases. CDR3 length equals 15 residues. J was trimmed by 3 bases and V by 4 bases; bases with no gene match: 8. Germline CDR1 and CDR2: SGHRS and YFSETQ. The CDR3 region is CASSVTGGVDYGYTF. The DNA of the CDR3 is TGCGCCAGCAGCGTAACAGGGGGGGTTGACTATGGCTACACCTTC.

The chain is built from TRBV3-1 (or the pseudogene TRBV3-2) and TRBJ2-3, with TRBD2 identical over 9 bases. Germline CDR1 is LGHDT and CDR2 is YNNKEL (reference sequence). The CDR3 is 18 amino acids. V lost 3 bases, J lost 2 bases, and 12 bases stayed unmatched. In DNA form, the CDR3 reads TGTGCCAGCAGCCACCTCGCTAGGCGGGGGGGGCTCACAGATACGCAGTATTTT. Translated: CASSHLARRGGLTDTQYF.

The V call is TRBV7-2, the J call TRBJ2-1; D perhaps matches TRBD1 (5 bases). The CDR3 extends over 15 amino acids. Deletions cut 3 bases from V and 5 bases from J, with 14 bases between. Germline V CDR1 and CDR2: SGHTA, FQGNSA. CDR3: CASSLNARGHNEQFF. CDR3 sequence (DNA): TGTGCCAGCAGCTTGAATGCAAGGGGTCACAATGAGCAGTTCTTC.

The rearrangement links TRBV25-1 to TRBJ1-2; D is unclear. The V and J ends lost 4 bases and 2 bases respectively, with 8 bases between them. Germline CDR1 reads MGHDK; CDR2 reads SYGVNS. The CDR3 runs to 13 residues. CDR3 in DNA: TGTGCCAGCAGTGTTGCAGAAAACTATGGCTACACCTTC. Residues: CASSVAENYGYTF.

This chain connects TRBV7-8 to TRBJ2-7; D may be TRBD2 (6 bases). Germline-derived CDR1 and CDR2 are SGHVS and FQNEAQ. V was shortened by 4 bases and J by 4 bases, with 17 bases between the two germline ends. The CDR3 length is 15 residues. The chain's CDR3 is CASSSAASVGYEQYF. The DNA of the CDR3 is TGTGCCAGCAGCTCAGCGGCTAGCGTGGGATACGAGCAGTACTTC.